The present T cell receptor beta chain was sequenced within a study of cytomegalovirus exposure and HLA in healthy donors. Study summary: Roughly 80 million unique TCRs from HLA-typed donors were held in an early data release. Study results and limitations: At a 0.05 false discovery rate, a later analysis found 18,000 or so TCR beta sequences to be associated with HLA alleles. Presence/absence analyses assumed roughly uniform sequencing depth across donors, which may not hold.

PCR used 60 Vbeta primers and 13 Jbeta primers. Here immunoSEQ multiplex PCR was the method, and the copy in TCRdb shows in-frame clones only, minus some. The sample carries tens of thousands of clones, around 76% recorded once. The junction had 8 bases not matched to a gene; V was cut back by 4 bases and J by 2 bases. CDR1 is SGHDT and CDR2 is YYEEEE in the germline V gene. This CDR3 is 16 amino acids long. Note on this clone: What it recognizes is unknown.

This clonotype was obtained from a woman in her 50s in good health and CMV-seropositive. Input material: PBMCs. This chain uses TRBV5-6 with TRBJ2-3; 9 nucleotides line up with TRBD1. In nucleotides, the CDR3 is TGTGCCAGCAGCCTTCGGGGACAGGGACTCACAGATACGCAGTATTTT. Translated: CASSLRGQGLTDTQYF. The variable domain in full, with the rest retrieved from reference TRBV5-6 and TRBJ2-3, is DAGVTQSPTHLIKTRGQQVTLRCSPKSGHDTVSWYQQALGQGPQFIFQYYEEEERQRGNFPDRFSGHQFPNYSSELNVNALLLGDSALYLCASSLRGQGLTDTQYFGPGTRLTVL.